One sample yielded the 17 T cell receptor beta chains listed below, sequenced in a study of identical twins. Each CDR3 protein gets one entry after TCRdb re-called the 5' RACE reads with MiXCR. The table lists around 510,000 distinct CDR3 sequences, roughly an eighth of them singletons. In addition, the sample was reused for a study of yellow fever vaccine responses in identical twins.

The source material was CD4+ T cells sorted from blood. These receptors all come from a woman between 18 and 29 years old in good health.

CDR3 nucleotides: TGTGCCAGCAGCTTGGGACGGACAAATAATTCACCCCTCCACTTT. Residues: CASSLGRTNNSPLHF. The genes are TRBV7-9 and TRBJ1-6, with a possible D match to TRBD1 (5 bases). This CDR3 is 15 amino acids long. Trimming removed 3 bases at V and 5 bases at J, with 11 bases between. Germline V CDR1 and CDR2: SEHNR, FQNEAQ (reference sequence).

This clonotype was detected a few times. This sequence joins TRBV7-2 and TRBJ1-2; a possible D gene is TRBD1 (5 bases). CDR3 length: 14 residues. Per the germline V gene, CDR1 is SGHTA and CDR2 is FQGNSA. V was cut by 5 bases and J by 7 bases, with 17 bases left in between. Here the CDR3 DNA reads TGTGCCAGCAGCCAACAGATGACAGTGTCTGGCTACACCTTC. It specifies CASSQQMTVSGYTF. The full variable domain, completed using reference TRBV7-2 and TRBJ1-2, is GAGVSQSPSNKVTEKGKDVELRCDPISGHTALYWYRQSLGQGLEFLIYFQGNSAPDKSGLPSDRFSAERTGGSVSTLTIQRTQQEDSAVYLCASSQQMTVSGYTFGSGTRLTVV.

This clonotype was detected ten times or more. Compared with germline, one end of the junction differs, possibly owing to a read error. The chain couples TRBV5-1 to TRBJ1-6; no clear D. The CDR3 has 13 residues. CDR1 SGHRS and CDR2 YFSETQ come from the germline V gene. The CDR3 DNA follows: TGTGCCAGCAGTTTGGCAGGAAATTCACCCCTCCACTTT. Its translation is CASSLAGNSPLHF.

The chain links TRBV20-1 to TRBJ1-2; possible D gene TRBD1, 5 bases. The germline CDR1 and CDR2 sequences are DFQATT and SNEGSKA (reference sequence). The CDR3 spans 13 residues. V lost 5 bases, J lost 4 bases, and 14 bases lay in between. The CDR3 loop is CSAPLPGGYGYTF. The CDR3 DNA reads TGCAGTGCTCCTCTGCCGGGGGGCTATGGCTACACCTTC.

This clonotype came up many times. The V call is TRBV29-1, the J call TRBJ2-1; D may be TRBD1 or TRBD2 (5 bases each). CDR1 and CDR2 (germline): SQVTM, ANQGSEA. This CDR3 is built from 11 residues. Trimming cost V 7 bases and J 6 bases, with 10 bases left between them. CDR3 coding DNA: TGCAGCGCCCGGGGCTTCAATGAGCAGTTCTTC. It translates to CSARGFNEQFF.

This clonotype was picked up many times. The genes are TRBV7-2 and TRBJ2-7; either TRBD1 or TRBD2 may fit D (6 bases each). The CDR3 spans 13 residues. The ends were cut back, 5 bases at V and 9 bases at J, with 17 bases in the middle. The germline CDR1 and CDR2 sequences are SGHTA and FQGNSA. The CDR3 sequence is CASSLSGGGPQYF. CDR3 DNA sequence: TGTGCCAGCAGCCTATCGGGTGGGGGGCCGCAGTACTTC.

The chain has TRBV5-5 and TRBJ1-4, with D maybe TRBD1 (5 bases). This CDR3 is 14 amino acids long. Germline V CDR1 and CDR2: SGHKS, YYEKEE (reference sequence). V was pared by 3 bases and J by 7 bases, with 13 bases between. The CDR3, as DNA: TGTGCCAGCAGCTCACCGGGACGGCCTGAAAAACTGTTTTTT. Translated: CASSSPGRPEKLFF.

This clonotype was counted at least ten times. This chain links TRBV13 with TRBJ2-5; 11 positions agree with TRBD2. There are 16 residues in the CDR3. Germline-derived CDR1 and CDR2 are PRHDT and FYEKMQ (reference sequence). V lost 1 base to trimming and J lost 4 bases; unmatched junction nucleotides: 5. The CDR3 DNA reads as TGTGCCAGCAGCTTAGCTGCTAGCGGGAGGCCAGAGACCCAGTACTTC. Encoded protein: CASSLAASGRPETQYF. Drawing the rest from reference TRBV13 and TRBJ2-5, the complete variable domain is AAGVIQSPRHLIKEKRETATLKCYPIPRHDTVYWYQQGPGQDPQFLISFYEKMQSDKGSIPDRFSAQQFSDYHSELNMSSLELGDSALYFCASSLAASGRPETQYFGPGTRLLVL.

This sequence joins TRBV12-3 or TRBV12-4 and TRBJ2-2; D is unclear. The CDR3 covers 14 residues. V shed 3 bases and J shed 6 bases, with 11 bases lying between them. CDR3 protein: CASSLGGIAGELFF. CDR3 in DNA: TGTGCCAGCAGTTTGGGCGGTATAGCCGGGGAGCTGTTTTTT.

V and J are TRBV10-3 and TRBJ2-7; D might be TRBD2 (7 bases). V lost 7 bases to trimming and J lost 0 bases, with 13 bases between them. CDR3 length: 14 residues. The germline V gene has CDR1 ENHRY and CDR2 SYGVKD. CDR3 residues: CAIKGGASSYEQYF. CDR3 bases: TGTGCCATCAAGGGGGGGGCGAGCTCCTACGAGCAGTACTTC.

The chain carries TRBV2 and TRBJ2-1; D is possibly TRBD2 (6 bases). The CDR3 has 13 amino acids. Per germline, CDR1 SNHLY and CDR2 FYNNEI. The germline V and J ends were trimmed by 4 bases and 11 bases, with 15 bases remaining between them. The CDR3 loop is CASSGYKTRKQFF. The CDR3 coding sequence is TGTGCCAGCAGTGGGTACAAGACTAGGAAGCAGTTCTTC.

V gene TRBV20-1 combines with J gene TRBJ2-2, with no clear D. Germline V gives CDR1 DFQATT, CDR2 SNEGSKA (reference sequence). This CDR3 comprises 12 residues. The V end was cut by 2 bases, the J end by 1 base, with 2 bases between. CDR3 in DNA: TGCAGTGCTAGACAGAACACCGGGGAGCTGTTTTTT. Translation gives CSARQNTGELFF.

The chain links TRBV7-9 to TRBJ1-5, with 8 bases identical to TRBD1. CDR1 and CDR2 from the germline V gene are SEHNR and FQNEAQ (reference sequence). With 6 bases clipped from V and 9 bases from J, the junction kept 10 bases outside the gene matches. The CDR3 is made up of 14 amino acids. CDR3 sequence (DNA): TGTGCCAGCAGTTCGGACAGGGAATTACGGCCCCAGCATTTT. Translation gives CASSSDRELRPQHF.

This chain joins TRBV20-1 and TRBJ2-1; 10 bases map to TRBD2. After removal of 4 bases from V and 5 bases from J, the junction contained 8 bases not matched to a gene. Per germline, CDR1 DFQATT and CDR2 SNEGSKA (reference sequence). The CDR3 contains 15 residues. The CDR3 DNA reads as TGCAGTGCTAACAGAGCGGGGGGGGATAACAATGAGCAGTTCTTC. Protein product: CSANRAGGDNNEQFF.

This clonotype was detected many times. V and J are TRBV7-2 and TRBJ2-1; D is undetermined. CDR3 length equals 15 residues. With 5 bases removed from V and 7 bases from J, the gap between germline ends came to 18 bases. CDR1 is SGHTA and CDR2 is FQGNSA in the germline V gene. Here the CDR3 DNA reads TGTGCCAGCAGCCGGATCGGCTCCGGCCTGAATGAGCAGTTCTTC. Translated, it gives CASSRIGSGLNEQFF.

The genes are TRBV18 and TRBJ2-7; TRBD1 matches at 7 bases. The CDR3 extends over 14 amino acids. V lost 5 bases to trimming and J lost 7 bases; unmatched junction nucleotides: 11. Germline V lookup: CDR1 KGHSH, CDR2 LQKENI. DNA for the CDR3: TGTGCCAGCTCAGTGTCCGATACAGGGGAAGAGCAGTACTTC. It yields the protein CASSVSDTGEEQYF.

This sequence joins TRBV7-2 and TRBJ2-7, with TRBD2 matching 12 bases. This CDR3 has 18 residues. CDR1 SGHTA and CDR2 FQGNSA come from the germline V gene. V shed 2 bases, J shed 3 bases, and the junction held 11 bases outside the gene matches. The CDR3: CASSLSLRTSGNFYEQYF. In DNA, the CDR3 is TGTGCCAGCAGCTTATCGTTAAGGACTAGCGGGAATTTCTACGAGCAGTACTTC.